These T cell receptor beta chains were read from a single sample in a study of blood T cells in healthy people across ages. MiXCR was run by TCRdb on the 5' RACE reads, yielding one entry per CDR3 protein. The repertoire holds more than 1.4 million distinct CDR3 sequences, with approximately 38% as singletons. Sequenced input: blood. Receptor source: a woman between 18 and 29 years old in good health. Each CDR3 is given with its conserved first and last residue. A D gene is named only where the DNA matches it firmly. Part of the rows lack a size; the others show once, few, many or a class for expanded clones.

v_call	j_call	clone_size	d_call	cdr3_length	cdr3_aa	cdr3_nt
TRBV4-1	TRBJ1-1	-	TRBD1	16	CASSQDAGQGGTEAFF	TGCGCCAGCAGCCAAGATGCGGGGCAGGGGGGCACTGAAGCTTTCTTT
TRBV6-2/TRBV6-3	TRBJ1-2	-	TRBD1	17	CASSYHGTGVYDYGYTF	TGTGCCAGCAGTTACCATGGGACAGGGGTTTATGACTATGGCTACACCTTC
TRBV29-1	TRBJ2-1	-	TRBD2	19	CSVEARGSLSGRVLGEQFF	TGCAGCGTTGAAGCTCGGGGGTCCCTTAGCGGGAGGGTCTTGGGTGAGCAGTTCTTC
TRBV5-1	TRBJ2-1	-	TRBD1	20	CASSPSRDSKIRFLPPEQFF	TGCGCCAGCAGCCCCAGCCGGGACAGTAAGATCCGCTTTCTCCCTCCTGAGCAGTTCTTC
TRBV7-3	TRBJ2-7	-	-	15	CASSLNPGRSYEQYF	TGTGCCAGCAGCTTAAATCCGGGACGCTCCTACGAGCAGTACTTC
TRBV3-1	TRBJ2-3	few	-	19	CASSQDRGTRSGYTDTQYF	TGTGCCAGCAGCCAAGATCGGGGAACTAGAAGCGGGTACACAGATACGCAGTATTTT
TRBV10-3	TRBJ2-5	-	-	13	CAISPGGGETQYF	TGTGCCATCTCCCCCGGGGGCGGGGAGACCCAGTACTTC
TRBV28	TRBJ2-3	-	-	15	CASSFGGEAADTQYF	TGTGCCAGCAGTTTTGGCGGGGAGGCCGCAGATACGCAGTATTTT
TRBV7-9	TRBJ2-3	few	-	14	CASSPLPASDTQYF	TGTGCCAGCAGCCCATTGCCGGCGTCCGATACGCAGTATTTT
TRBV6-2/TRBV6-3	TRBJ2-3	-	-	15	CASSYYRQASDTQYF	TGTGCCAGCAGTTACTACAGACAGGCCTCAGATACGCAGTATTTT
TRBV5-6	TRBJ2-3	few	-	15	CASSSPVLDTDTQYF	TGTGCCAGCAGCTCCCCCGTACTAGACACAGATACGCAGTATTTT
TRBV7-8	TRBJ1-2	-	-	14	CASSFHSTDYGYTF	TGTGCCAGCAGCTTCCACTCGACGGACTATGGCTACACCTTC
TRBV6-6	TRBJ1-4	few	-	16	CASSYSILETNEKLFF	TGTGCCAGCAGTTACTCGATCCTAGAAACTAATGAAAAACTGTTTTTT
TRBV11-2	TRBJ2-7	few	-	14	CASSLRSRAIEQYF	TGTGCCAGCAGCTTAAGAAGTAGGGCGATCGAGCAGTACTTC
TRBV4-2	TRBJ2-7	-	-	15	CASSQEPGLHYEQYF	TGTGCCAGCAGCCAAGAGCCGGGGCTACACTACGAGCAGTACTTC
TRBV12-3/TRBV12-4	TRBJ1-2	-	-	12	CATWDEGDGYTF	TGTGCCACCTGGGACGAGGGAGATGGCTACACCTTC
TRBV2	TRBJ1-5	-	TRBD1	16	CASRPGTGVYNQPQHF	TGTGCCAGCAGACCCGGGACAGGAGTGTACAATCAGCCCCAGCATTTT
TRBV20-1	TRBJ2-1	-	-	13	CSASPGEGNEQFF	TGCAGTGCGTCCCCCGGAGAGGGGAATGAGCAGTTCTTC
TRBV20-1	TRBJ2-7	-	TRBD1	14	CSAGDRVSSYEQYF	TGCAGTGCTGGGGACAGGGTCAGCTCCTACGAGCAGTACTTC
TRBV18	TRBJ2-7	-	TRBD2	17	CASSPGTSGELDYEQYF	TGTGCCAGCTCACCAGGGACTAGCGGGGAGTTGGACTACGAGCAGTACTTC
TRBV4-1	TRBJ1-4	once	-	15	CASSQNTGSNEKLFF	TGCGCCAGCAGCCAGAACACAGGGTCCAATGAAAAACTGTTTTTT
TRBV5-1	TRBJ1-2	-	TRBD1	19	CASSLSFSPGQGPDYGYTF	TGCGCCAGCAGCTTGAGTTTTAGTCCGGGACAGGGGCCCGACTATGGCTACACCTTC
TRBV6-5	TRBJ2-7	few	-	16	CASSPTLRDNSDEQYF	TGTGCCAGCAGCCCTACCCTGAGGGACAACTCGGACGAGCAGTACTTC
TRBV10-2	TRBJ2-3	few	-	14	CASIWGAGTDTQYF	TGCGCCAGCATATGGGGGGCTGGCACAGATACGCAGTATTTT
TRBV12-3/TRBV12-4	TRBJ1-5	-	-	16	CASSPIQGIGNQPQHF	TGTGCCAGCAGCCCAATCCAGGGGATCGGCAATCAGCCCCAGCATTTT
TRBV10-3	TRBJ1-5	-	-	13	CAISGNSNQPQHF	TGTGCCATCAGCGGCAATAGCAATCAGCCCCAGCATTTT
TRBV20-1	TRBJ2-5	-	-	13	CSARSPTLNEQYF	TGCAGTGCTAGATCTCCGACTCTCAATGAGCAGTACTTC
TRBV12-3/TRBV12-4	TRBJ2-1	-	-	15	CASSRPASTYNEQFF	TGTGCCAGCAGTCGACCGGCGTCTACCTACAATGAGCAGTTCTTC
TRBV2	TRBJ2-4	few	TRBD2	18	CASASGLAGTIAKNIQYF	TGTGCCAGCGCATCGGGACTAGCGGGGACGATAGCCAAAAACATTCAGTACTTC
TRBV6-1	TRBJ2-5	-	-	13	CASSESGAGEQYF	TGTGCCAGCAGTGAATCCGGGGCAGGGGAGCAGTACTTC
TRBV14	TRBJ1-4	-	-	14	CASSLYGAGEKLFF	TGTGCCAGCAGCCTCTATGGGGCTGGGGAAAAACTGTTTTTT
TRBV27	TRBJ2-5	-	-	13	CASSANNRETQYF	TGTGCCAGCAGTGCCAATAACAGGGAGACCCAGTACTTC
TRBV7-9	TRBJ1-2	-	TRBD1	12	CASSPGTDGYTF	TGTGCCAGCAGCCCTGGGACAGATGGCTACACCTTC
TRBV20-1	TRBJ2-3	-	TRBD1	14	CSARGQGRTDTQYF	TGCAGTGCAAGGGGGCAGGGGCGCACAGATACGCAGTATTTT
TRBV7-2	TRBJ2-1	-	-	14	CASSLGHLPYEQFF	TGTGCCAGCAGCTTGGGACACCTTCCCTACGAGCAGTTCTTC
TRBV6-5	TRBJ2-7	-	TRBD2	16	CASSYDTSGTTYEQYF	TGTGCCAGCAGTTACGACACTAGCGGGACGACCTACGAGCAGTACTTC
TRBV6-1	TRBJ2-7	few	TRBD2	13	CAILAAGSYEQYF	TGTGCCATACTAGCGGCCGGCTCCTACGAGCAGTACTTC
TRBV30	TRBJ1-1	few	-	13	CAWSRGLNTEAFF	TGTGCCTGGAGTAGAGGACTCAACACTGAAGCTTTCTTT
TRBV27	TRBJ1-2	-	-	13	CASSFSGGAGYPF	TGTGCCAGCAGTTTTTCGGGAGGCGCTGGCTACCCCTTC
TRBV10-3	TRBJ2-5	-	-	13	CAISESYGETQYF	TGTGCCATCAGTGAGTCGTACGGAGAGACCCAGTACTTC
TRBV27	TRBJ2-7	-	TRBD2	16	CASSLGGGSPPYEQYF	TGTGCCAGCAGTTTAGGAGGCGGGAGCCCTCCCTACGAGCAGTACTTC
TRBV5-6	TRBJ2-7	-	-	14	CASTLWLARSEQYF	TGTGCCAGCACCCTCTGGCTAGCGAGGAGCGAGCAGTACTTC
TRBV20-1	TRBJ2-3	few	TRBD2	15	CSAKSLAGRTDTQYF	TGCAGTGCAAAATCCTTAGCGGGGCGCACAGATACGCAGTATTTT
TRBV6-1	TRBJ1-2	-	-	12	CASRDSGNGYTF	TGTGCCAGCCGGGACTCGGGGAATGGCTACACCTTC
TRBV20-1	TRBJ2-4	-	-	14	CSGGAAGPITPQYF	TGCAGTGGGGGGGCGGCGGGGCCCATAACCCCCCAGTACTTC
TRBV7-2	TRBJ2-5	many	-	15	CASSLMSTGYETQYF	TGTGCCAGCAGCTTAATGTCCACGGGGTATGAGACCCAGTACTTC
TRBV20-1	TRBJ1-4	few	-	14	CSASLTGTNEKLFF	TGCAGTGCTTCCCTGACAGGAACTAATGAAAAACTGTTTTTT
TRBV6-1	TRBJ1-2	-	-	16	CASSEGRGALSYGYTF	TGTGCCAGCAGTGAAGGACGGGGGGCATTAAGTTATGGCTACACCTTC
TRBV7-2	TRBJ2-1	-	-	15	CASSTQTGARNEQFF	TGTGCCAGCAGCACCCAGACGGGGGCCCGCAATGAGCAGTTCTTC
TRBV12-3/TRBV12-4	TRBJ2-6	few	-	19	CASSPDGRSMSSGANVLTF	TGTGCCAGCAGCCCCGACGGCAGGTCGATGTCCTCTGGGGCCAACGTCCTGACTTTC
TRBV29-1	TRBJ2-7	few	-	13	CSVARQGGNEQYF	TGCAGCGTTGCCCGACAGGGAGGTAACGAGCAGTACTTC
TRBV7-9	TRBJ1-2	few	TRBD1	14	CASSPGTGGDGYTF	TGTGCCAGCTCACCGGGGACAGGGGGCGATGGCTACACCTTC